The table lists the clone carrying this TCR beta chain with a count of one. This specimen belongs to a study of blood T cell repertoires in COVID-19. Overall study: From the United States, Italy and Spain came samples of acute and convalescent COVID-19. T cells, B-cell-depleted T cells, or PBMCs supplied cDNA or gDNA.

Original data processing: By means of reference gene primer amplification, nucleated cell counts were estimated. Produced via immunoSEQ multiplex PCR; TCRdb's table is partial and in-frame only. That table is the source of V, J and clone size, and D and trimming were worked out from the DNA. The table lists some 150,000 clones, 60% to 85% of them singletons. Germline trimming cut 5 bases from V and 3 bases from J; bases unmatched to any gene: 3. The germline V gene encodes CDR1 ENHRY and CDR2 SYGVKD. The CDR3 sequence is 15 residues long. This clonotype was sampled from a man aged 50 or older with active or convalescent COVID-19. Material for sequencing was peripheral blood. This chain uses TRBV10-3 with TRBJ2-6, with 8 bases aligning to TRBD2. CDR3 loop: CAISTSGSGANVLTF. DNA of the CDR3: TGTGCCATCAGTACAAGCGGGAGTGGGGCCAACGTCCTGACTTTC.